The 3 T cell receptor beta chains listed next were all sequenced from one sample in a study of T cell responses to AZD1222 COVID-19 vaccine (dated by TCRdb to 2020 to 2023). The library was built by means of the immunoSEQ multiplex PCR assay. This is the immuneACCESS table as TCRdb keeps it, with only in-frame sequences that have V and J called. A part of the clones is gone; compared with another copy, unresolved V genes explain less than half, and the rest is unexplained. Present in this sample are 150,000 or so clones, about nine tenths of which were seen just once. Jointly, the top ten make up approximately 3.9% of the sample. Explained via the paper, the time point label denotes: about 28 days (+/-7) after the second vaccine dose. Sequences were derived from peripheral blood, sampled 28 days after the second AZD1222 dose. The receptors come from an adult who received the AZD1222 COVID-19 vaccine.

The gene calls are TRBV5-1 and TRBJ1-4; no clear D. The germline gives CDR1 SGHRS, CDR2 YFSETQ. Trimming removed 4 bases from V and 2 bases from J, with 6 bases in between. This CDR3 is 13 amino acids long. The CDR3 DNA sequence: TGCGCCAGCAGCATGGGTACTAATGAAAAACTGTTTTTT. Translating it yields CASSMGTNEKLFF.

This clone occurred a few times. The chain couples TRBV5-1 to TRBJ1-2; possible D gene TRBD1, 6 bases. Germline assignment: CDR1 SGHRS and CDR2 YFSETQ. CDR3 length: 16 residues. The V gene lost 0 bases and the J gene lost 6 bases, with 18 bases spanning the gap. CDR3 sequence reads: CASSLAGPGALDGYTF. CDR3 bases: TGCGCCAGCAGCTTGGCCGGTCCGGGGGCTCTAGATGGCTACACCTTC.

The V call is TRBV18, the J call TRBJ1-1; D not certain. The CDR3 runs to 14 residues. V was shortened by 3 bases and J by 5 bases, with 13 bases between the two germline ends. The germline V gene has CDR1 KGHSH and CDR2 LQKENI. This CDR3 reads CASSPSVAGTEAFF. CDR3 coding DNA: TGTGCCAGCTCACCGTCGGTTGCTGGGACTGAAGCTTTCTTT.